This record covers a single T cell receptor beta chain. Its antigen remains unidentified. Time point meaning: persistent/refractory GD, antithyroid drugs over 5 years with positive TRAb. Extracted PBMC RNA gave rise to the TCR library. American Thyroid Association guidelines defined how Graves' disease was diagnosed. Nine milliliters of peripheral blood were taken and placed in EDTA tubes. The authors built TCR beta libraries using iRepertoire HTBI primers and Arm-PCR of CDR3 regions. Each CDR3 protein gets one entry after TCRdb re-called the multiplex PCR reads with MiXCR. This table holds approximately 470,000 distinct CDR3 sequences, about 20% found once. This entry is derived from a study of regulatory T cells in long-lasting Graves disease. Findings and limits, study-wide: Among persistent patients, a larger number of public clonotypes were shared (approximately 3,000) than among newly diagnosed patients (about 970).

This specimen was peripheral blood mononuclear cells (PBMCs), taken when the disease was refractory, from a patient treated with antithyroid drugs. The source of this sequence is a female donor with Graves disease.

The CDR3 DNA reads as TGCAGTGCTTCAAAAGGGGGTTTGAACACTGAAGCTTTCTTT. Translating gives CSASKGGLNTEAFF. The chain links TRBV20-1 to TRBJ1-1; perhaps TRBD1 as D (6 bases). Germline V gene lookup returns CDR1 DFQATT and CDR2 SNEGSKA (reference sequence). V was pared by 5 bases and J by 0 bases, with 13 bases between. The CDR3 spans 14 residues.